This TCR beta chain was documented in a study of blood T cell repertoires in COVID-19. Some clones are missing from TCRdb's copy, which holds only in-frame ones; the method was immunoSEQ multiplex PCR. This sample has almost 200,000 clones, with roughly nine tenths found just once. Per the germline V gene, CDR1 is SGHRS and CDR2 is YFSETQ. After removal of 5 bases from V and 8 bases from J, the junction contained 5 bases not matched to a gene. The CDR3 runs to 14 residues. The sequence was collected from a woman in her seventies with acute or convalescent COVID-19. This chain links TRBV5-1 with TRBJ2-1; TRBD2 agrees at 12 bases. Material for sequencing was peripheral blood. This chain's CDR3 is CASRLAGGIYEQFF. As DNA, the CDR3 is TGCGCCAGCAGACTAGCGGGGGGTATCTATGAGCAGTTCTTC. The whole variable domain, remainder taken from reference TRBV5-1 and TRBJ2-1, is KAGVTQTPRYLIKTRGQQVTLSCSPISGHRSVSWYQQTPGQGLQFLFEYFSETQRNKGNFPGRFSGRQFSNSRSEMNVSTLELGDSALYLCASRLAGGIYEQFFGPGTRLTVL.